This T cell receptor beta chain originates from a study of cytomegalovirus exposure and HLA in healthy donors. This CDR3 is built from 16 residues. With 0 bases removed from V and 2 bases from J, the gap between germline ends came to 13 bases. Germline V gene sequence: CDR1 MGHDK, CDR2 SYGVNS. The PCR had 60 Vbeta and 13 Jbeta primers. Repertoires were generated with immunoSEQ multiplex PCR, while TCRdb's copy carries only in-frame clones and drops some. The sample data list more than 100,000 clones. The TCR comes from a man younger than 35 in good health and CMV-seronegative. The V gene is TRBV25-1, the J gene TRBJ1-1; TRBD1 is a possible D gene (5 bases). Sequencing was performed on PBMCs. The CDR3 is CASSEYNPQGNTEAFF. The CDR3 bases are TGTGCCAGCAGTGAATATAATCCTCAGGGAAACACTGAAGCTTTCTTT. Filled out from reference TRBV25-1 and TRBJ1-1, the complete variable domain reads EADIYQTPRYLVIGTGKKITLECSQTMGHDKMYWYQQDPGMELHLIHYSYGVNSTEKGDLSSESTVSRIRTEHFPLTLESARPSHTSQYLCASSEYNPQGNTEAFFGQGTRLTVV.